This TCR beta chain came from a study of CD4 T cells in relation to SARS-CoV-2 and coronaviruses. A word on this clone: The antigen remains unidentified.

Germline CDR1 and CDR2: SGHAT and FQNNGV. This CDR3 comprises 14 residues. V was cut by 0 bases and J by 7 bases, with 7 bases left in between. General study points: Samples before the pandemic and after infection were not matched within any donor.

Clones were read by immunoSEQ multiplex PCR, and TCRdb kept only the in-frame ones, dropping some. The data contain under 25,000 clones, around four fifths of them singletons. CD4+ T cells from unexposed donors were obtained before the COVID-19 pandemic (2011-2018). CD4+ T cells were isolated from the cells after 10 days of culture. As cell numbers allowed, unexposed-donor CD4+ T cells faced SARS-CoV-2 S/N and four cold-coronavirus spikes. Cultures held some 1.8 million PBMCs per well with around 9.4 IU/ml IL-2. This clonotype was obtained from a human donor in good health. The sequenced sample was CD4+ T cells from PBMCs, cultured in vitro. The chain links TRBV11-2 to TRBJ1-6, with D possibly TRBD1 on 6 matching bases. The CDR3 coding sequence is TGTGCCAGCAGCTTAGAAAGGGGGAATTCACCCCTCCACTTT. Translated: CASSLERGNSPLHF.